The clone carrying this T cell receptor beta chain was found many times. Its antigen is not known. V gave up 5 bases and J gave up 5 bases, with 16 bases separating them. Looked up from germline, CDR1 is SGHAT and CDR2 is FQNNGV. The CDR3 is 15 amino acids. The sample is drawn from a study of T-cell reconstitution after alpha-beta-depleted transplantation in children. Unique molecular identifiers tagged the TCRbeta library. TCRdb ran MiXCR on the PCR reads and lists one entry per CDR3 protein. The data hold about 300,000 distinct CDR3 sequences, with 6.5% to 9% observed a single time. General study points: Reports say that about two months after transplant, the alpha-beta T cells came out of several hundred graft clones that had expanded. Day-60 TCRbeta diversity that was high in some patients was derived from surviving recipient T cells and thymic progenitors. Diversity and T-cell counts at one year after transplant derived mostly from new T cells.

The sample here was peripheral blood, taken 360 days after TCRalphabeta/CD19-depleted stem cell transplant. The source of this sequence is a female patient younger than 10 who had a stem cell transplant for Fanconi anemia, so the T cells may come from the graft donor. The V and J genes are TRBV11-2 and TRBJ2-1; weak D call: TRBD2 (6 bases). CDR3 sequence (DNA): TGTGCCAGCAGCGCTACTAGCTACCTTAACAATGAGCAGTTCTTC. Translated: CASSATSYLNNEQFF.